This is a list of T cell receptor beta chains from one sample in a study of blood T cell repertoires in COVID-19. The repertoire was sequenced with immunoSEQ multiplex PCR; TCRdb's copy has only in-frame clones and lacks some. The sample shows 110,000 to 150,000 clones, 65% to 85% of them seen only once. Input material: peripheral blood. The origin of the receptors is a middle-aged man with active or convalescent COVID-19. Both conserved end residues are part of each CDR3. Fields, in order: J gene, D gene, clone size, CDR3 length, V gene, CDR3 protein, CDR3 DNA. The D gene is left open where the match is weak. Clone size, where shown, is once, few, many, or a class for clones that have expanded.

J gene: TRBJ1-1; D gene: TRBD1; clone size: .; CDR3 length: 16; V gene: TRBV7-9; CDR3 protein: CASSPDRGGYWTEAFF; CDR3 DNA: TGTGCCAGCAGCCCGGACAGGGGGGGTTATTGGACTGAAGCTTTCTTT
J gene: TRBJ2-2; D gene: .; clone size: .; CDR3 length: 15; V gene: TRBV19; CDR3 protein: CASSIVEGGTGELFF; CDR3 DNA: TGTGCCAGTAGTATAGTCGAGGGAGGCACCGGGGAGCTGTTTTTT
J gene: TRBJ1-4; D gene: .; clone size: .; CDR3 length: 15; V gene: TRBV4-1; CDR3 protein: CASSQVGGTNEKLFF; CDR3 DNA: TGCGCCAGCAGCCAAGTTGGGGGGACTAATGAAAAACTGTTTTTT
J gene: TRBJ2-1; D gene: .; clone size: .; CDR3 length: 15; V gene: TRBV19; CDR3 protein: CASSVDRSSYNEQFF; CDR3 DNA: TGTGCCAGTAGTGTCGACAGGAGCTCCTACAATGAGCAGTTCTTC
J gene: TRBJ2-2; D gene: .; clone size: .; CDR3 length: 14; V gene: TRBV29-1; CDR3 protein: CSAHGDSPIGELFF; CDR3 DNA: TGCAGCGCCCACGGTGACTCCCCGATCGGGGAGCTGTTTTTT
J gene: TRBJ1-2; D gene: .; clone size: .; CDR3 length: 14; V gene: TRBV28; CDR3 protein: CASSKMEGGYGYTF; CDR3 DNA: TGTGCCAGCAGCAAAATGGAGGGTGGCTATGGCTACACCTTC
J gene: TRBJ2-7; D gene: .; clone size: .; CDR3 length: 15; V gene: TRBV5-1; CDR3 protein: CASSSSSGFTYEQYF; CDR3 DNA: TGCGCCAGCAGCTCTTCTTCCGGGTTCACCTACGAGCAGTACTTC
J gene: TRBJ1-5; D gene: .; clone size: .; CDR3 length: 13; V gene: TRBV9; CDR3 protein: CASSLSGSQPQHF; CDR3 DNA: TGTGCCAGCAGCCTCTCCGGGTCGCAGCCCCAGCATTTT
J gene: TRBJ2-7; D gene: .; clone size: .; CDR3 length: 13; V gene: TRBV29-1; CDR3 protein: CSVLQGTVYEQYF; CDR3 DNA: TGCAGCGTATTACAGGGTACAGTCTACGAGCAGTACTTC
J gene: TRBJ2-7; D gene: .; clone size: .; CDR3 length: 13; V gene: TRBV25-1; CDR3 protein: CASSERRAGEQYF; CDR3 DNA: TGTGCCAGCAGTGAGCGGCGGGCGGGCGAGCAGTACTTC
J gene: TRBJ2-7; D gene: TRBD2; clone size: .; CDR3 length: 17; V gene: TRBV7-2; CDR3 protein: CASSLKRAGGISYEQYF; CDR3 DNA: TGTGCCAGCAGCTTAAAGAGGGCGGGAGGGATCTCCTACGAGCAGTACTTC
J gene: TRBJ2-1; D gene: .; clone size: few; CDR3 length: 14; V gene: TRBV9; CDR3 protein: CASSVQGRGNEQFF; CDR3 DNA: TGTGCCAGCAGCGTACAGGGTAGAGGCAATGAGCAGTTCTTC
J gene: TRBJ2-2; D gene: .; clone size: .; CDR3 length: 13; V gene: TRBV7-3; CDR3 protein: CASSLSNTGELFF; CDR3 DNA: TGTGCCAGCAGCTTATCAAACACCGGGGAGCTGTTTTTT
J gene: TRBJ1-1; D gene: .; clone size: few; CDR3 length: 12; V gene: TRBV5-4; CDR3 protein: CASSLVQGEAFF; CDR3 DNA: TGTGCCAGCAGCTTGGTTCAGGGTGAAGCTTTCTTT
J gene: TRBJ2-7; D gene: .; clone size: .; CDR3 length: 13; V gene: TRBV5-6; CDR3 protein: CASSRQNVYEQYF; CDR3 DNA: TGTGCCAGCAGCAGACAGAACGTCTACGAGCAGTACTTC
J gene: TRBJ2-2; D gene: TRBD1; clone size: .; CDR3 length: 17; V gene: TRBV7-9; CDR3 protein: CASSVTGGGELTGELFF; CDR3 DNA: TGTGCCAGCAGCGTAACAGGGGGCGGAGAGTTAACCGGGGAGCTGTTTTTT